This T cell receptor (beta chain) was sequenced during a study of vaccination and CD4 T cells after COVID-19. Worth noting for this clonotype: Its antigen is unidentified.

Cultured CD4+ T-cell DNA underwent Oncomine TCR Beta short-read sequencing. TCRdb reanalysed the PCR reads using MiXCR and keeps one entry per CDR3 protein. The table records 10,000 to 15,000 distinct CDR3 sequences, approximately 28% of them present only once. Germline V lookup: CDR1 SGDLS, CDR2 YYNGEE. The CDR3 extends over 16 amino acids. The trim removed 0 bases at V and 2 bases at J, leaving 6 bases unmatched. The treatment: approximately 10-day PBMC culture with coronavirus spike peptide pools or control peptides (ViraFEST assay). V and J are TRBV9 and TRBJ2-3; 7 nucleotides match TRBD2. Sequencing was done on a sample of cultured CD4+ T cells from blood. The receptor comes from a human donor with COVID-19. The DNA of the CDR3 is TGTGCCAGCAGCGTAGATCAGCGGGGCTCCACAGATACGCAGTATTTT. This sequence encodes CASSVDQRGSTDTQYF.